This T cell receptor beta chain comes out of a study of STAT3 mutations in large granular lymphocyte leukemia. As for the study in general: Over half of T-LGLL patients had one or more immunosuppressive regimens. Study results and limitations: Variable sampling intervals and differing treatment regimens complicated linking therapy response to TCR clonal burden changes. In T-cell large granular lymphocyte leukemia, about half of patients showed multiple immunodominant subclonotypes.

Points on this clone: Its antigen is not identified.

Germline trimming cut 5 bases from V and 4 bases from J; bases unmatched to any gene: 4. Germline CDR1 reads KGHSH; CDR2 reads LQKENI. The CDR3 has 13 residues. TCRdb keeps only in-frame clones here, not all; method: immunoSEQ multiplex PCR. This table has hundreds of clones, 32% appearing once. The sequencing sample was made of peripheral blood mononuclear cells. This chain uses TRBV18 with TRBJ2-7, with 8 bases identical to TRBD1. This TCR was sampled from a male patient between 45 and 60 years old with T-cell large granular lymphocyte leukemia. Some clones in this sample may be carry-over from other donors' samples. CDR3 DNA: TGTGCCAGCTCAACCCAGGGGGCTTACGAGCAGTACTTC. The encoded protein is CASSTQGAYEQYF.